This is a list of T cell receptor beta chains from one sample in a study of T cell responses to AZD1222 COVID-19 vaccine. The protocol was immunoSEQ multiplex PCR, while the TCRdb copy is restricted to in-frame clones and leaves out a portion. The sample gives tens of thousands of clones, over 80% of which show up once; 15% to 20% is in the top ten. Sequencing used peripheral blood, obtained 28 days after the second AZD1222 dose. These receptors were obtained from an adult who received the AZD1222 COVID-19 vaccine. CDR3s leave out the opening cysteine and the closing phenylalanine or tryptophan. Fields, in order: V gene, J gene, CDR3 length, CDR3 protein.

v_gene: TRBV5-1; j_gene: TRBJ1-6; len: 12; CDR3aa: ASSLDVGGSPLH
v_gene: TRBV14; j_gene: TRBJ1-5; len: 12; CDR3aa: ASSRDGFDQPQH
v_gene: TRBV25-1; j_gene: TRBJ2-7; len: 15; CDR3aa: ASSESPKAGGSREQY
v_gene: TRBV9; j_gene: TRBJ1-4; len: 13; CDR3aa: ASSVEAATNEKLF
v_gene: TRBV19; j_gene: TRBJ1-4; len: 15; CDR3aa: ASSGGRQGPANEKLF
v_gene: TRBV6-1; j_gene: TRBJ2-3; len: 14; CDR3aa: ASSDGGRPGTDTQY
v_gene: TRBV5-6; j_gene: TRBJ1-3; len: 13; CDR3aa: ASTIVGGSGNTIY
v_gene: TRBV7-9; j_gene: TRBJ1-1; len: 10; CDR3aa: ASTRQGTEAF
v_gene: TRBV19; j_gene: TRBJ2-3; len: 15; CDR3aa: ASSIEAGGLGTDTQY
v_gene: TRBV5-4; j_gene: TRBJ1-1; len: 12; CDR3aa: ASSAQGLNTEAF
v_gene: TRBV12-3/TRBV12-4; j_gene: TRBJ1-2; len: 11; CDR3aa: ASSLGANYGYT
v_gene: TRBV11-3; j_gene: TRBJ2-3; len: 10; CDR3aa: ASGSSTDTQY
v_gene: TRBV5-1; j_gene: TRBJ2-7; len: 12; CDR3aa: ASSAGQGAYEQY
v_gene: TRBV2; j_gene: TRBJ2-3; len: 13; CDR3aa: ASRDRTSGGDTQY
v_gene: TRBV30; j_gene: TRBJ1-3; len: 11; CDR3aa: ACTGPSGNTIY
v_gene: TRBV7-9; j_gene: TRBJ2-1; len: 17; CDR3aa: ASSLEGRASGSTVLEQF
v_gene: TRBV9; j_gene: TRBJ2-3; len: 14; CDR3aa: ASSLRQGDISDTQY
v_gene: TRBV12-3/TRBV12-4; j_gene: TRBJ2-2; len: 10; CDR3aa: ASSLFSGELF
v_gene: TRBV19; j_gene: TRBJ2-5; len: 13; CDR3aa: ASRALGGTQETQY
v_gene: TRBV14; j_gene: TRBJ1-2; len: 11; CDR3aa: ASSPRQGDGYT
v_gene: TRBV10-3; j_gene: TRBJ1-3; len: 12; CDR3aa: AISGTGGGNTIY
v_gene: TRBV19; j_gene: TRBJ1-6; len: 11; CDR3aa: ASSSQGNSPLH
v_gene: TRBV5-1; j_gene: TRBJ2-3; len: 14; CDR3aa: ASSQTTSGGHGTQY
v_gene: TRBV19; j_gene: TRBJ1-4; len: 12; CDR3aa: ASSIAQRNEKLF
v_gene: TRBV11-2; j_gene: TRBJ1-1; len: 12; CDR3aa: ASRPRGGGTEAF
v_gene: TRBV5-1; j_gene: TRBJ2-5; len: 12; CDR3aa: ASSFPDFQETQY
v_gene: TRBV7-9; j_gene: TRBJ2-3; len: 13; CDR3aa: ASSLPRGYTDTQY
v_gene: TRBV2; j_gene: TRBJ2-1; len: 9; CDR3aa: ASSVRNEQF
v_gene: TRBV3-1/TRBV3-2; j_gene: TRBJ1-1; len: 11; CDR3aa: ASSLRQGAVAF
v_gene: TRBV5-1; j_gene: TRBJ2-7; len: 11; CDR3aa: ASSSSGGIEQY
v_gene: TRBV19; j_gene: TRBJ1-3; len: 13; CDR3aa: ASEQGASSGNTIY
v_gene: TRBV28; j_gene: TRBJ2-7; len: 12; CDR3aa: ASSLTVGRGEQY
v_gene: TRBV6-5; j_gene: TRBJ2-2; len: 11; CDR3aa: ASRVKGAGELF
v_gene: TRBV30; j_gene: TRBJ2-6; len: 14; CDR3aa: AWSQQGYSGANVLT
v_gene: TRBV7-3; j_gene: TRBJ1-2; len: 11; CDR3aa: ASRPAGDYGYT
v_gene: TRBV6-4; j_gene: TRBJ2-1; len: 11; CDR3aa: ASSVDWAAEQF
v_gene: TRBV5-5; j_gene: TRBJ2-1; len: 13; CDR3aa: ASSYQGGGYNEQF
v_gene: TRBV2; j_gene: TRBJ1-3; len: 14; CDR3aa: ASSERMAGGRNTIY
v_gene: TRBV5-3; j_gene: TRBJ1-5; len: 15; CDR3aa: ARRRQRGRLANQPQH
v_gene: TRBV3-1/TRBV3-2; j_gene: TRBJ1-4; len: 14; CDR3aa: ASRDDTRRNDEKLF
v_gene: TRBV11-2; j_gene: TRBJ1-1; len: 13; CDR3aa: ASSLDQQGDTEAF